Each of the 7 T cell receptor beta chains below was sequenced from the same sample in a study of CD8 T cells in ankylosing spondylitis. General study results and limits: A motif of eight or nine highly homologous TCR beta variants was seen as apparently characteristic of ankylosing spondylitis blood.

Each CDR3 protein is one row after TCRdb ran MiXCR on the 5' RACE reads. The data hold around 490,000 distinct CDR3 sequences, with roughly 5% observed a single time. These receptors' antigens are unknown. Sequencing was performed on blood, either unsorted or a sorted T cell fraction (not recorded which). The receptors were gathered from a male donor with ankylosing spondylitis.

The gene calls are TRBV13 and TRBJ2-3; 11 bases agree with TRBD2. Germline trimming cut 5 bases from V and 2 bases from J; bases unmatched to any gene: 9. The CDR3 runs 17 residues. From germline, CDR1 is PRHDT and CDR2 FYEKMQ (reference sequence). CDR3 bases: TGTGCCAGCAGCGCCGAGACTAGCGGGGATATCACAGATACGCAGTATTTT. Its protein is CASSAETSGDITDTQYF.

This clonotype has a count of ten or more. The J gene is TRBJ2-2, the V gene TRBV11-2; D may match TRBD1 or TRBD2 (5 bases each). Trimming shortened V by 1 base and J by 5 bases, and 23 bases separated the two germline ends. The germline V gene has CDR1 SGHAT and CDR2 FQNNGV. The CDR3 is made up of 19 amino acids. For the CDR3, the DNA is TGTGCCAGCAGCTTAGGTCCGGGGACCTGGGGCCTCGCTACCGGGGAGCTGTTTTTT. Translation: CASSLGPGTWGLATGELFF.

Only a few counts were recorded for this clonotype. The V gene is TRBV28, the J gene TRBJ2-5, with 11 bases identical to TRBD2. Germline-derived CDR1 and CDR2 are MDHEN and SYDVKM. After removal of 4 bases from V and 5 bases from J, the junction contained 15 bases not matched to a gene. This CDR3 is 18 amino acids long. The CDR3 is CASSSDIGSGRGWETQYF. The DNA of the CDR3 is TGTGCCAGCAGTTCCGACATAGGTAGCGGGAGGGGTTGGGAGACCCAGTACTTC. Complete variable domain (other parts from reference TRBV28 and TRBJ2-5): DVKVTQSSRYLVKRTGEKVFLECVQDMDHENMFWYRQDPGLGLRLIYFSYDVKMKEKGDIPEGYSVSREKKERFSLILESASTNQTSMYLCASSSDIGSGRGWETQYFGPGTRLLVL.

This clonotype showed up many times. The chain has TRBV12-3 or TRBV12-4 and TRBJ2-5, with TRBD2 as a possible D gene (5 bases). The CDR3 consists of 16 residues. Trimming removed 6 bases at V and 4 bases at J, with 21 bases between. CDR3 protein: CASSASIAPSRETQYF. In DNA, the CDR3 is TGTGCCAGCAGCGCCTCCATAGCGCCCTCGAGAGAGACCCAGTACTTC.

This clonotype was seen more than once but under ten times. As DNA, the CDR3 is TGTGCCAGCAGCCCAGGTACATCTGAAGCTTTCTTT. This translates into CASSPGTSEAFF. The chain is built from TRBV7-9 and TRBJ1-1; D is undetermined. Trimming cost V 5 bases and J 6 bases, with 10 bases left between them. CDR3 length: 12 amino acids. CDR1 SEHNR and CDR2 FQNEAQ come from the germline V gene (reference sequence).

About this clonotype itself: One end of the junction varies from germline; a read error may be responsible. The chain uses TRBV20-1 and TRBJ2-3, with 13 bases aligning to TRBD2. Germline CDR1 is DFQATT and CDR2 is SNEGSKA (reference sequence). This CDR3 is built from 18 residues. CDR3 in DNA: TGCTGTGCTAGAGATCATGGGACTAGCGGGATTTGGGGAGATACGCAGTATTTT. It is translated as CCARDHGTSGIWGDTQYF.

This clonotype was counted many times. The chain couples TRBV25-1 to TRBJ1-6; no clear D gene. CDR3 length: 15 residues. Germline values: CDR1 MGHDK, CDR2 SYGVNS. Trimming cost V 2 bases and J 8 bases, with 13 bases left between them. As DNA, the CDR3 is TGTGCCAGCAGTGAAGTAGGCCTCCCAGATTCACCCCTCCACTTT. It specifies CASSEVGLPDSPLHF.